The 20 T cell receptor beta chains listed next were all sequenced from one sample in a study of human T cells and chemical hapten exposure. Sample time point: patch test 2, 6 weeks after DPC sensitization. Described treatment: therapeutic diphenylcyclopropenone sensitization with weekly scalp DPC. TCRdb processed the RACE reads anew with MiXCR; each CDR3 protein has one entry. Of some 100,000 distinct CDR3 sequences in the sample, about 9.3% are singletons; the top ten hold 2% to 2.5%. The sequenced sample was whole blood, obtained in connection with sensitization to the hapten diphenylcyclopropenone (DPC). These receptors originate from a woman aged 40 to 50 with alopecia areata. Some clones in this sample may be carry-over from other donors' samples.

Ten or more counts support this clonotype. The J gene is TRBJ2-2, the V gene TRBV9; 12 bases are shared with TRBD2. Germline CDR1 is SGDLS and CDR2 is YYNGEE. Trimming at V came to 4 bases and at J to 0 bases, leaving 22 bases not matched to a gene. The CDR3 covers 23 residues. CDR3 coding DNA: TGTGCCAGCAGCCCCCGTCGGGTACTAATGGGACTAGCGGGCAAAGCGAACACCGGGGAGCTGTTTTTT. Protein sequence: CASSPRRVLMGLAGKANTGELFF.

This clonotype was observed a few times. V gene TRBV4-2 combines with J gene TRBJ2-7; D is perhaps TRBD2 (7 bases). V was shortened by 4 bases and J by 9 bases, with 10 bases between the two germline ends. The CDR3 has 11 residues. Germline V gives CDR1 LGHNA, CDR2 YNFKEQ. CDR3 protein: CASSPGGAQYF. The CDR3 nucleotides read TGTGCCAGCAGCCCTGGGGGGGCGCAGTACTTC.

This clonotype has ten or more counts. This sequence joins TRBV20-1 and TRBJ1-1; no clear D gene. The germline CDR1 and CDR2 sequences are DFQATT and SNEGSKA (reference sequence). The CDR3 spans 13 residues. Trimming stripped 0 bases from V and 7 bases from J, with 12 bases between. DNA of the CDR3: TGCAGTGCTAGAGATAGACTCCTTGATGAAGCTTTCTTT. Translating it yields CSARDRLLDEAFF.

This clonotype was detected ten times or more. The genes are TRBV24-1 and TRBJ2-1, with D uncertain. The V gene lost 3 bases and the J gene lost 3 bases, with 5 bases spanning the gap. The CDR3 is made up of 13 amino acids. CDR1 is KGHDR and CDR2 is SFDVKD in the germline V gene. The CDR3 DNA reads TGTGCCACCAGTGATACTGTCTACAATGAGCAGTTCTTC. This translates into CATSDTVYNEQFF.

This clonotype was observed at least ten times. V and J are TRBV10-3 and TRBJ1-6; possibly TRBD1 for D (6 bases). Germline-derived CDR1 and CDR2 are ENHRY and SYGVKD. V was cut by 2 bases and J by 7 bases, with 9 bases left in between. This CDR3 region has 14 residues. The CDR3 region has the DNA TGTGCCATCAGTGAGGACAGGTCAAATTCACCCCTCCACTTT. Its translation: CAISEDRSNSPLHF.

This clonotype showed up many times. This chain uses TRBV25-1 with TRBJ2-5; D remains unclear. The CDR3 covers 13 residues. V lost 2 bases and J lost 6, with 10 bases in between. The germline V gene encodes CDR1 MGHDK and CDR2 SYGVNS. CDR3 protein: CASSEPLSQTQYF. In DNA form, the CDR3 reads TGTGCCAGCAGTGAACCCCTTTCTCAGACCCAGTACTTC. The variable domain in full, with the rest retrieved from reference TRBV25-1 and TRBJ2-5, is EADIYQTPRYLVIGTGKKITLECSQTMGHDKMYWYQQDPGMELHLIHYSYGVNSTEKGDLSSESTVSRIRTEHFPLTLESARPSHTSQYLCASSEPLSQTQYFGPGTRLLVL.

This clonotype showed up many times. The chain is built from TRBV12-3 or TRBV12-4 and TRBJ2-1; 11 bases line up with TRBD2. The CDR3 is 15 amino acids. V lost 7 bases and J lost 4; bases outside the gene matches: 6. The CDR3 nucleotides read TGTGCCAGCATTGATAGCGGGAGGGATTACAATGAGCAGTTCTTC. Translated, it gives CASIDSGRDYNEQFF.

This clonotype has only a few counts. J is TRBJ1-5 and V is TRBV6-5, with 8 bases lining up with TRBD1. After removal of 5 bases from V and 7 bases from J, the junction contained 4 bases not matched to a gene. CDR1 and CDR2 (germline): MNHEY, SVGAGI. The CDR3 is 13 amino acids. CDR3 loop: CASSAGQGQPQHF. The CDR3 DNA follows: TGTGCCAGCAGTGCCGGACAGGGCCAGCCCCAGCATTTT.

In this sample, this clonotype turned up a few times. This sequence joins TRBV4-1 and TRBJ2-2; 13 nucleotides match TRBD2. CDR1 and CDR2 (germline): MGHRA, YSYEKL. J lost 5 bases, V lost 2 bases, and 5 bases had no gene match. The CDR3 has 17 residues. CDR3 bases: TGCGCCAGCAGCCAAAAAGGACTAGCGGGAGCTACCGGGGAGCTGTTTTTT. The encoded protein is CASSQKGLAGATGELFF.

This clonotype appeared many times. V usage is TRBV20-1 and J usage is TRBJ2-4; 10 positions match TRBD1. CDR3 size: 16 residues. Per germline, CDR1 DFQATT and CDR2 SNEGSKA (reference sequence). The V segment lost 0 bases and the J segment 6 bases; nucleotides outside the gene matches: 8. CDR3 region: CSARDLVGQGTNIQYF. The CDR3 nucleotides read TGCAGTGCTAGAGATCTAGTGGGACAGGGGACAAACATTCAGTACTTC.

In this sample, this clonotype turned up a few times. J is TRBJ1-1 and V is TRBV14, with D perhaps TRBD1 (6 bases). Trimming cost V 2 bases and J 5 bases, with 18 bases left between them. Germline V CDR1 and CDR2: SGHDN, FVKESK. CDR3 length equals 16 residues. This CDR3 is CASSQPARGGRTEAFF. In DNA, the CDR3 is TGTGCCAGCAGCCAACCAGCGAGGGGGGGACGGACTGAAGCTTTCTTT.

This clonotype was counted between two and nine times. The gene calls are TRBV10-3 and TRBJ2-5; possible D gene TRBD1, 5 bases. Per germline, CDR1 ENHRY and CDR2 SYGVKD. CDR3 length equals 12 residues. V was pared by 6 bases and J by 3 bases, with 8 bases between. The CDR3: CAISRDKETQYF. The CDR3 DNA is TGTGCCATCAGCAGGGATAAAGAGACCCAGTACTTC.

The chain has TRBV5-1 and TRBJ2-7; 8 positions agree with TRBD1. Germline V gene sequence: CDR1 SGHRS, CDR2 YFSETQ. There are 13 residues in the CDR3. The junction had 4 bases not matched to a gene; V was cut back by 3 bases and J by 5 bases. CDR3 coding DNA: TGCGCCAGCAGCTCGACAGGGGTTGACGAGCAGTACTTC. The encoded protein is CASSSTGVDEQYF.

The chain employs TRBV20-1 and TRBJ2-1; TRBD1 or TRBD2 may be the D gene (5 bases each). The CDR3 runs 13 residues. Trimming took off 6 bases at V and 3 bases at J, with 12 bases between the two ends. Germline CDR1 reads DFQATT; CDR2 reads SNEGSKA (reference sequence). CDR3 in DNA: TGCAGTGCATCCGGGACCCTCTACAATGAGCAGTTCTTC. Translated: CSASGTLYNEQFF.

At least ten counts were recorded for this clonotype. This chain connects TRBV28 to TRBJ1-2, with TRBD1 matching over 7 bases. CDR3 length: 14 amino acids. V was clipped by 4 bases and J by 4 bases; unmatched bases: 6. Germline assignment: CDR1 MDHEN and CDR2 SYDVKM. In DNA form, the CDR3 reads TGTGCCAGCAGTTCGACAGGGAGCCTCTATGGCTACACCTTC. This codes for CASSSTGSLYGYTF.

This clonotype was found many times. The gene calls are TRBV7-8 and TRBJ2-5; TRBD2 is a possible D gene (6 bases). The CDR3 runs 14 residues. Trimming took 6 bases from V and 4 from J, leaving 15 bases between them. Looked up from germline, CDR1 is SGHVS and CDR2 is FQNEAQ. The CDR3 spells CASRLARGLETQYF. The DNA of the CDR3 is TGTGCCAGCAGACTAGCAAGGGGTTTAGAGACCCAGTACTTC.

At least ten counts were recorded for this clonotype. The chain links TRBV3-2 to TRBJ2-3; TRBD1 reflects the table's D call only, with no check against the DNA. TRBV3-2 is a pseudogene locus. The CDR3 length is 20 residues. CDR3 sequence: CASSQERHTTLGEVTDTQYF. The CDR3 coding sequence is TGTGCCAGCAGCCAAGAAAGACATACCACCTTGGGGGAAGTCACAGATACGCAGTATTTT.

The sample holds a few counts of this clonotype. This chain joins TRBV20-1 and TRBJ1-2; 8 nucleotides match TRBD1. Germline V gives CDR1 DFQATT, CDR2 SNEGSKA (reference sequence). The CDR3 has 14 residues. J was trimmed by 8 bases and V by 5 bases; bases with no gene match: 13. The CDR3 region is CSAPTSWTGRGYTF. The CDR3 coding sequence is TGCAGTGCTCCCACTTCCTGGACAGGGCGCGGCTACACCTTC.

This chain links TRBV29-1 with TRBJ1-2, with D uncertain. The CDR3 has 15 amino acids. Trimming removed 8 bases from V and 6 bases from J, with 25 bases in between. In germline, CDR1 is SQVTM, CDR2 ANQGSEA. CDR3 region: CSTFGYPLEGNGYTF. Written as DNA, the CDR3 is TGCAGCACTTTCGGTTATCCACTCGAAGGCAATGGCTACACCTTC. Together with reference TRBV29-1 and TRBJ1-2, the CDR3 gives the full variable domain: SAVISQKPSRDICQRGTSLTIQCQVDSQVTMMFWYRQQPGQSLTLIATANQGSEATYESGFVIDKFPISRPNLTFSTLTVSNMSPEDSSIYLCSTFGYPLEGNGYTFGSGTRLTVV.

The chain couples TRBV5-1 to TRBJ2-1; D remains ambiguous. Trimming took off 5 bases at V and 4 bases at J, with 7 bases between the two ends. The CDR3 sequence is 12 residues long. The germline V gene has CDR1 SGHRS and CDR2 YFSETQ. CDR3 sequence: CASRMGYNEQFF. In DNA form, the CDR3 reads TGCGCCAGCAGAATGGGGTACAATGAGCAGTTCTTC.